The sequence of this T cell receptor beta chain was determined in a study of shared clonotypes between healthy human individuals. Study in general: Each donor's CD8 memory used one plate, CD8 naive two, each CD4 subset three.

CD8 cells classed as naive were CD45RO-negative and positively selected for CCR7, excluding terminally differentiated effector memory CD45RA+ cells. The table came from immunoSEQ multiplex PCR; TCRdb's copy has only in-frame clones and leaves some out. The table lists around 2,000,000 clones, about 93% of them singletons. The CDR3 has 14 amino acids. Trimming removed 0 bases from V and 8 bases from J, with 14 bases in between. Looked up from germline, CDR1 is GTSNPN and CDR2 is SVGIG (reference sequence). This sequence was found in a man between 18 and 29 years old in good health. Some clones in this sample may be carry-over from other donors' samples. The chain joins TRBV30 to TRBJ2-1; perhaps TRBD1 as D (6 bases). Sequenced: naive CD8+ T cells from PBMCs. CDR3 region: CAWSVQGSPYEQFF. The CDR3 nucleotides are TGTGCCTGGAGTGTACAGGGATCCCCCTATGAGCAGTTCTTC.